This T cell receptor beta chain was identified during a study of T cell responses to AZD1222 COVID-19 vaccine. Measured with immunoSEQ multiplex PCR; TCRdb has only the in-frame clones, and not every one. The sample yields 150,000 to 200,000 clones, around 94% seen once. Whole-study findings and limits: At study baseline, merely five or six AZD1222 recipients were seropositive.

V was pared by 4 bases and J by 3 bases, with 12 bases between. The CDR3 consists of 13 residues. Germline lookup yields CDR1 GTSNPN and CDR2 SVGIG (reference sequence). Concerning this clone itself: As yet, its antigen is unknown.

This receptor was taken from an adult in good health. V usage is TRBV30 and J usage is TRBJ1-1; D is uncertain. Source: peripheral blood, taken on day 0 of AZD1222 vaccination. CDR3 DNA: TGTGCCTGGAATCCGGGCCACTACACTGAAGCTTTCTTT. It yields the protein CAWNPGHYTEAFF.